This is a list of T cell receptor beta chains from one sample in a study of low-dose radiotherapy and immunotherapy resistance in tumors. TCRdb processed the reads anew with MiXCR; each CDR3 protein has one entry. The table records under 70,000 distinct CDR3 sequences, almost 25% of them present only once. This material consisted of PBMCs, taken before treatment. These receptor sequences come from a male donor with prostate cancer. CDR3s include the opening cysteine and the closing phenylalanine or tryptophan.

J | V | CDR3
TRBJ2-1 | TRBV29-1 | CSVETGQGLYEQFF
TRBJ2-1 | TRBV16 | CASSPGGREDSYNEQFF
TRBJ1-3 | TRBV18 | CASSPEVTVSGNTIYF
TRBJ1-2 | TRBV15 | CATSRVGAGGYTF
TRBJ2-5 | TRBV7-2 | CASSVLAVGETQYF
TRBJ2-1 | TRBV9 | CASSVGMSGGNEQFF
TRBJ2-1 | TRBV29-1 | CSVEGAGRNYNEQFF
TRBJ2-1 | TRBV20-1 | CSASGLAAYNEQFF
TRBJ2-1 | TRBV24-1 | CATSDPSGSSYNEQFF
TRBJ1-2 | TRBV30 | CAFLQRYPNYGYTF
TRBJ2-7 | TRBV12-3/TRBV12-4 | CASSPGQGAHEQYF
TRBJ2-3 | TRBV25-1 | CASSDGQSITDTQYF
TRBJ1-1 | TRBV2 | CASSQTGAGTEAFF
TRBJ2-1 | TRBV20-1 | CSASNSGVYNEQFF
TRBJ2-7 | TRBV28 | CASRPTSWTGRSEQYF
TRBJ2-1 | TRBV5-1 | CASSLSFGSTDEQFF
TRBJ2-2 | TRBV4-1 | CASSRATSGESNTGELFF
TRBJ2-1 | TRBV29-1 | CSVEDGLAGANEQFF
TRBJ2-2 | TRBV2 | CASAASAASTGELFF
TRBJ1-1 | TRBV9 | CASSVGTATSTEAFF
TRBJ2-7 | TRBV27 | CASRPSRDRVPYEQYF
TRBJ2-1 | TRBV27 | CASSRLAYNEQFF
TRBJ2-4 | TRBV4-1 | CASSARLAGEHVAKNIQYF
TRBJ1-1 | TRBV29-1 | CSVIDTYHTEAFF
TRBJ1-2 | TRBV28 | CASSHLYGYTF
TRBJ1-2 | TRBV7-6 | CASSPQGAEGYTF
TRBJ1-1 | TRBV6-1 | CASSFRRGEAFF
TRBJ2-2 | TRBV29-1 | CTVLGFPNTGELFF
TRBJ1-1 | TRBV4-1 | CASRQTQGPRLWTEAFF
TRBJ1-5 | TRBV2 | CASSDGRDQPQHF
TRBJ2-5 | TRBV11-3 | CASSSSGGGPQETQYF
TRBJ2-2 | TRBV7-6 | CASADRNTGELFF
TRBJ1-2 | TRBV12-3/TRBV12-4 | CASTPEKEYGYTF
TRBJ2-7 | TRBV9 | CASSSGPKDEQYF
TRBJ2-1 | TRBV7-2 | CASSLGLAGGHEQFF
TRBJ2-2 | TRBV6-1 | CASSENRGKGGELFF
TRBJ2-2 | TRBV5-4 | CASSRGVGALWTGELFF
TRBJ1-6 | TRBV27 | CASSLTGPYNSPLHF
TRBJ1-1 | TRBV9 | CASSVGDKNTEAFF
TRBJ1-2 | TRBV2 | CASSPTGSSGYTF
TRBJ1-2 | TRBV7-8 | CASSPAGGQGDYGYTF
TRBJ2-2 | TRBV11-2 | CASSRPGQGYTGELFF